This entry lists 15 T cell receptor beta chains sequenced from one sample in a study of siplizumab effects on memory and regulatory T cells. Repertoires were generated with immunoSEQ multiplex PCR, while TCRdb's copy carries only in-frame clones and drops some. The sample lists 85,000 to 95,000 clones, 85% to 95% occurring once. Sequenced sample: non-Treg CD4+ T cells sorted from blood. All receptors derive from a human donor in good health.

The table lists this clone with a few counts. The gene calls are TRBV9 and TRBJ2-7, with a weak D call TRBD1 (5 bases). Trimming cost V 0 bases and J 2 bases, with 9 bases left between them. This CDR3 spans 14 amino acids. CDR1 and CDR2 from the germline V gene are SGDLS and YYNGEE. The CDR3 coding sequence is TGTGCCAGCAGCGTAGATACAGGCCCCTACGAGCAGTACTTC. It encodes CASSVDTGPYEQYF.

The chain has TRBV2 and TRBJ1-1; a possible D gene is TRBD1 (6 bases). Trimming removed 7 bases from V and 2 bases from J, with 14 bases in between. The CDR3 extends over 14 amino acids. Germline CDR1 and CDR2: SNHLY and FYNNEI. CDR3 loop: CASITGWGNTEAFF. The CDR3 nucleotides are TGTGCCAGCATAACAGGGTGGGGCAACACTGAAGCTTTCTTT.

V usage is TRBV19 and J usage is TRBJ1-1; 11 bases are shared with TRBD1. The CDR3 is 14 amino acids. With V trimmed by 11 bases and J by 5 bases, 10 bases remained unmatched. CDR1 is LNHDA and CDR2 is SQIVND in the germline V gene (reference sequence). For the CDR3, the DNA is TGTGCCGTTATGGACAGGGGGCGCAAAACTGAAGCTTTCTTT. Translation gives CAVMDRGRKTEAFF.

The chain recombines TRBV6-1 with TRBJ1-4, with D possibly matching TRBD1 (5 bases). CDR1 and CDR2 (germline): MNHNS, SASEGT. The CDR3 is made up of 15 amino acids. V gave up 6 bases and J gave up 5 bases, with 16 bases separating them. In DNA, the CDR3 is TGTGCCAGCAGGAAGACCTTAGGGGAGAATGAAAAACTGTTTTTT. It specifies CASRKTLGENEKLFF.

This chain connects TRBV5-8 to TRBJ2-3; no reliable D call. V was cut by 0 bases and J by 1 base, with 6 bases left in between. The CDR3 has 14 amino acids. Germline CDR1 is SGHTS and CDR2 is YDEGEE. The CDR3 here is CASSLALGTDTQYF. The CDR3 coding sequence is TGTGCCAGCAGCTTGGCTCTAGGCACAGATACGCAGTATTTT. The full variable domain, rest sourced from reference TRBV5-8 and TRBJ2-3, is EAGVTQSPTHLIKTRGQQATLRCSPISGHTSVYWYQQALGLGLQFLLWYDEGEERNRGNFPPRFSGRQFPNYSSELNVNALELEDSALYLCASSLALGTDTQYFGPGTRLTVL.

This clone was seen just once. V is TRBV7-3 and J is TRBJ2-2; TRBD1 might be the D (5 bases). Per germline, CDR1 SGHTA and CDR2 FQGTGA. The CDR3 runs 13 residues. The ends were cut back, 5 bases at V and 6 bases at J, with 10 bases in the middle. CDR3: CASSPTGPGELFF. As DNA, the CDR3 is TGTGCCAGCAGCCCCACAGGTCCCGGGGAGCTGTTTTTT.

J is TRBJ2-7 and V is TRBV4-1; D assignment may be TRBD1 or TRBD2 (6 bases each). This CDR3 contains 15 residues. Trimming pared 1 base from V and 2 bases from J, leaving 12 bases between. Germline lookup yields CDR1 MGHRA and CDR2 YSYEKL. CDR3 sequence reads: CASSQVPGAAYEQYF. The CDR3 DNA reads TGCGCCAGCAGCCAAGTCCCGGGGGCAGCCTACGAGCAGTACTTC.

V is TRBV6-6 and J is TRBJ1-1, with D maybe TRBD1 (6 bases). The V and J ends lost 6 bases and 4 bases respectively, with 18 bases between them. Germline-derived CDR1 and CDR2 are MNHNY and SVGAGI (reference sequence). The length of the CDR3 is 15 residues. The CDR3 nucleotides read TGTGCCAGCAGCACTACTAGGACAGTTCGCACTGAAGCTTTCTTT. Its protein product is CASSTTRTVRTEAFF.

The V call is TRBV30, the J call TRBJ2-7; tentative D call: TRBD2 (7 bases). In germline, CDR1 is GTSNPN, CDR2 SVGIG (reference sequence). V was shortened by 1 base and J by 3 bases, with 13 bases between the two germline ends. The CDR3 runs 14 residues. The CDR3 coding sequence is TGTGCCTGGAGTGCTCCGGGGGGCGGCTACGAGCAGTACTTC. Translating it yields CAWSAPGGGYEQYF.

This chain's CDR3 is CASSYRGPSEKLFF. CDR3 sequence (DNA): TGTGCCAGCAGTTACAGGGGGCCGAGTGAAAAACTGTTTTTT. The chain is built from TRBV6-5 and TRBJ1-4; 7 nucleotides match TRBD1. Germline CDR1 and CDR2: MNHEY and SVGAGI. The CDR3 spans 14 residues. V lost 2 bases and J lost 7; bases outside the gene matches: 4.

The chain recombines TRBV7-3 with TRBJ2-3; D perhaps matches TRBD2 (6 bases). V lost 2 bases, J lost 0 bases, and 12 bases lay in between. The CDR3 has 16 amino acids. Germline V CDR1 and CDR2: SGHTA, FQGTGA. CDR3 sequence reads: CASSLGLAGSTDTQYF. Here the CDR3 DNA reads TGTGCCAGCAGCTTAGGGCTTGCGGGGAGCACAGATACGCAGTATTTT. The full variable domain, with the rest looked up from reference TRBV7-3 and TRBJ2-3, is GAGVSQTPSNKVTEKGKYVELRCDPISGHTALYWYRQSLGQGPEFLIYFQGTGAADDSGLPNDRFFAVRPEGSVSTLKIQRTERGDSAVYLCASSLGLAGSTDTQYFGPGTRLTVL.

The V and J genes are TRBV6-1 and TRBJ1-5, with a tentative D call TRBD1 (6 bases). CDR1 and CDR2 (germline): MNHNS, SASEGT. With 3 bases removed from V and 6 bases from J, the gap between germline ends came to 15 bases. The CDR3 covers 15 residues. The CDR3 DNA reads as TGTGCCAGCAGTGACCGGGCGGGGGCCCCTCAGCCCCAGCATTTT. It codes for CASSDRAGAPQPQHF.

The chain is built from TRBV7-3 and TRBJ2-2; D might be TRBD2 (6 bases). Germline values: CDR1 SGHTA, CDR2 FQGTGA. V lost 1 base and J 4 bases, leaving 10 bases between the germline ends. The CDR3 covers 15 residues. Written as DNA, the CDR3 is TGTGCCAGCAGCTTAAAGACTAGGGGCACCGGGGAGCTGTTTTTT. Protein product: CASSLKTRGTGELFF.

The chain couples TRBV6-6 to TRBJ2-3; TRBD1 might be the D (5 bases). V lost 10 bases and J lost 1, with 12 bases in between. Germline lookup yields CDR1 MNHNY and CDR2 SVGAGI (reference sequence). This CDR3 is 13 amino acids long. DNA for the CDR3: TGTGCCACCCAACCCAGGGGCACAGATACGCAGTATTTT. Protein: CATQPRGTDTQYF.

The chain recombines TRBV30 with TRBJ1-5, with unresolved D. V lost 0 bases and J 5 bases, leaving 8 bases between the germline ends. CDR1 is GTSNPN and CDR2 is SVGIG in the germline V gene (reference sequence). This CDR3 spans 13 amino acids. The CDR3 loop is CAWSVSRYQPQHF. The CDR3 nucleotides read TGTGCCTGGAGTGTAAGCAGGTATCAGCCCCAGCATTTT.